This T cell receptor beta chain was observed in a study of blood T cell repertoires in COVID-19. Study overall: Sites across the United States, Italy and Spain contributed samples from acute and convalescent COVID-19.

TCRdb's table, derived via immunoSEQ multiplex PCR, lists solely in-frame clones and lacks some. The data contain 91,000 or so clones, just under 90% of them seen just once; the ten biggest clones take up 15%. The TCR originated in a human donor in a cohort sampled during active COVID-19. What was sequenced was peripheral blood.

The CDR3, as DNA: TGTGCCATCAGTGACTCCAGGACAGGGGGAACTAATGAAAAACTGTTTTTT. It specifies CAISDSRTGGTNEKLFF. This chain joins TRBV10-3 and TRBJ1-4; 10 bases align to TRBD1. V lost 3 bases, J lost 1 base, and 5 bases stayed unmatched. This CDR3 has 17 amino acids. Germline V gene lookup returns CDR1 ENHRY and CDR2 SYGVKD.